This T cell receptor (beta chain) was retrieved from a study of blood T cell repertoires in COVID-19. The ends were cut back, 5 bases at V and 4 bases at J, with 9 bases in the middle. The CDR3 contains 14 residues. Per the germline V gene, CDR1 is LNHNV and CDR2 is YYDKDF (reference sequence). This clone was picked up one time. Profiling relied on immunoSEQ multiplex PCR, and the TCRdb table lists in-frame clones only, not all of them. The table has 30,000 to 40,000 clones, 90% to 95% seen once. The specimen was peripheral blood. The chain joins TRBV15 to TRBJ1-6; tentative D call: TRBD1 (6 bases). This TCR derives from a woman in her 30s in a cohort sampled during active COVID-19. CDR3 nucleotide sequence: TGTGCCACCAGCGCAAGGGGGTATAATTCACCCCTCCACTTT. This gives the protein CATSARGYNSPLHF.